A selection of T cell receptor beta chains follows, all from one sample in a study of glioma-infiltrating T cells after dendritic cell vaccination. Libraries were prepared by immunoSEQ multiplex PCR; TCRdb keeps only in-frame clonotypes and omits some of them. The sample records 85,000 to 100,000 clones, 65% to 85% being singletons. Sequenced here: blood, sampled after dendritic cell vaccination. Receptor source: a human donor with glioblastoma. Each CDR3 is given with its conserved first and last residue. A D gene is named only where the DNA matches it firmly. Size values are once, few and many counts, or a class for expanded clones, and some rows have none.

d_gene	len	v_gene	j_gene	abundance	CDR3nt	CDR3aa
TRBD1	17	TRBV4-2	TRBJ1-5	NA	TGTGCCAGCAGCCATAACAGGGGCCAAGGACGCAATCAGCCCCAGCATTTT	CASSHNRGQGRNQPQHF
TRBD2	15	TRBV25-1	TRBJ2-7	NA	TGTGCCAACAGACGCGGACTAGCGGACTCCTACGAGCAGTACTTC	CANRRGLADSYEQYF
TRBD1	16	TRBV6-5	TRBJ1-6	NA	TGTGCCAGCAGTTACTCGAGAGGGACAGGGGCTTCACCCCTCCACTTT	CASSYSRGTGASPLHF
NA	14	TRBV7-3	TRBJ1-1	few	TGTGCCAGCAGCCAAGGGACATTGAACACTGAAGCTTTCTTT	CASSQGTLNTEAFF
NA	12	TRBV6-1	TRBJ1-2	NA	TGTGCCAGCATTCAAGGGTCGGGGGGCTACACCTTC	CASIQGSGGYTF
TRBD2	10	TRBV30	TRBJ2-3	NA	TGTAGCGGGGGGAGGGATACGCAGTATTTT	CSGGRDTQYF
TRBD2	16	TRBV19	TRBJ2-4	NA	TGTGCCAGTAGTAGTCTAGCGGGATTAGCCAAAAACATTCAGTACTTC	CASSSLAGLAKNIQYF
NA	12	TRBV6-1	TRBJ1-5	NA	TGTGCCAGCAACCGGGGTGTGGAGCCCCAGCATTTT	CASNRGVEPQHF
NA	16	TRBV7-3	TRBJ2-7	NA	TGTGCCAGCTCCGCCGCGGCAGGGTTACTTCCCAGCGAGCAGTACTTC	CASSAAAGLLPSEQYF
TRBD2	14	TRBV6-6	TRBJ2-1	NA	TGTGCCAGCCGCCCGTCCGGGAGGGACAATGAGCAGTTCTTC	CASRPSGRDNEQFF
NA	12	TRBV5-1	TRBJ2-7	once	TGCGCCAGCAGCCCGTCCTTCTACGAGCAGTACTTC	CASSPSFYEQYF
NA	15	TRBV10-3	TRBJ1-1	NA	TGTGCCATCAGTGTGGGCAGCCTTATGAACACTGAAGCTTTCTTT	CAISVGSLMNTEAFF
NA	14	TRBV7-8	TRBJ1-2	NA	TGTGCCAGCAGCCATAGGACTGCTAACTATGGCTACACCTTC	CASSHRTANYGYTF
TRBD2	16	TRBV5-1	TRBJ2-3	NA	TGCGCCAGCAGCTTGGGAGCTAGCGGTAGCACAGATACGCAGTATTTT	CASSLGASGSTDTQYF
TRBD1	17	TRBV30	TRBJ1-5	NA	TGTGCCTGGAGTCAGGGCAGGGGGAGTATGAGCAATCAGCCCCAGCATTTT	CAWSQGRGSMSNQPQHF
TRBD1	15	TRBV9	TRBJ2-2	NA	TGTGCCAGCAGTCAGACAGGGGCCTACACCGGGGAGCTGTTTTTT	CASSQTGAYTGELFF
TRBD1	15	TRBV5-1	TRBJ2-1	once	TGCGCCAGCAGCACAACCGGGACAGGGGGCTGGGAGCAGTTCTTC	CASSTTGTGGWEQFF
TRBD1	13	TRBV6-5	TRBJ1-2	NA	TGTGCCAGCAGTTACAGGGACAGCCTAGGCTACACCTTC	CASSYRDSLGYTF
NA	13	TRBV19	TRBJ1-2	many	TGTGCCAGTAACGGGGGATCGAACTATGGCTACACCTTC	CASNGGSNYGYTF
NA	11	TRBV5-1	TRBJ2-7	NA	TGCGCCAGCAGGGGGAGTTACGAGCAGTACTTC	CASRGSYEQYF
NA	12	TRBV5-6	TRBJ2-7	NA	TGTGCCAGCAGCCGGGACTTCTACGAGCAGTACTTC	CASSRDFYEQYF
NA	13	TRBV25-1	TRBJ1-5	NA	TGTGCCAGCAGGGGAGGGGTAGGGCAGCCCCAGCATTTT	CASRGGVGQPQHF
TRBD1	14	TRBV29-1	TRBJ1-1	NA	TGCAGCGCCTCCGGGACAGGGGGCCAGACTGAAGCTTTCTTT	CSASGTGGQTEAFF
NA	12	TRBV5-8	TRBJ1-2	NA	TGTGCCAGCAGCTTGGGGACTTCGGGCTACACCTTC	CASSLGTSGYTF
TRBD2	16	TRBV2	TRBJ2-1	NA	TGTGCCAGCAGTGAAGCACTAGCGGGGTACTACAATGAGCAGTTCTTC	CASSEALAGYYNEQFF
NA	13	TRBV7-9	TRBJ1-1	NA	TGTGCCAGCGGGGTGGGAGTTAACACTGAAGCTTTCTTT	CASGVGVNTEAFF
TRBD2	15	TRBV9	TRBJ2-2	NA	TGTGCCAGCAGCGTAGTTCTAGCGGGCACCGGGGAGCTGTTTTTT	CASSVVLAGTGELFF
NA	13	TRBV6-5	TRBJ1-4	few	TGTGCCAGCAGTTTAAACAGGGATGAAAAACTGTTTTTT	CASSLNRDEKLFF
TRBD1	14	TRBV9	TRBJ1-2	NA	TGTGCCAGCAGCGCCGGACAGGGGCTCCATGGCTACACCTTC	CASSAGQGLHGYTF
NA	14	TRBV5-8	TRBJ2-5	NA	TGTGCCAGCAGCCGTGGGGGGGCCGGGGAGACCCAGTACTTC	CASSRGGAGETQYF
NA	15	TRBV5-1	TRBJ2-3	NA	TGCGCCAGCAGCCCCCAAACGACAGGCACAGATACGCAGTATTTT	CASSPQTTGTDTQYF
TRBD1	14	TRBV19	TRBJ2-2	NA	TGTGCCAGTAGGACAGGGTTCGGTACCGGGGAGCTGTTTTTT	CASRTGFGTGELFF
NA	14	TRBV7-2	TRBJ1-1	NA	TGTGCCAGCAGCTCCGCCAGCGGAAACACTGAAGCTTTCTTT	CASSSASGNTEAFF
TRBD1	15	TRBV6-6	TRBJ2-7	NA	TGTGCCAGCAGTACCACAGGGGGCGTCCACTACGAGCAGTACTTC	CASSTTGGVHYEQYF
NA	16	TRBV6-6	TRBJ2-3	NA	TGTGCCAGCAGTCACCGGGACACCGATTTCACAGATACGCAGTATTTT	CASSHRDTDFTDTQYF
NA	13	TRBV7-3	TRBJ2-3	NA	TGTGCCAGCAGCAGCCTCGGGAGAGATACGCAGTATTTT	CASSSLGRDTQYF
TRBD1	21	TRBV19	TRBJ2-6	NA	TGTGCCAGTAGTATAGATCGTTGGGGGACAGGGGGCGTATCTGGGGCCAACGTCCTGACTTTC	CASSIDRWGTGGVSGANVLTF
NA	11	TRBV6-1	TRBJ2-7	few	TGTGCCAGCAGGGACAGCTACGAGCAGTACTTC	CASRDSYEQYF
TRBD1	16	TRBV19	TRBJ1-2	NA	TGTGCCAGTAGTATCAGGAGTCCGACAGGGATCTATGGCTACACCTTC	CASSIRSPTGIYGYTF
NA	14	TRBV25-1	TRBJ2-3	once	TGTGCCAGCAGTGCTCGGGTCTCCACAGATACGCAGTATTTT	CASSARVSTDTQYF
TRBD1	15	TRBV6-5	TRBJ2-7	NA	TGTGCCAGCAGGCCTTCAGGGGGTAGATCCTACGAGCAGTACTTC	CASRPSGGRSYEQYF
TRBD1	15	TRBV5-1	TRBJ2-7	NA	TGCGCCAGCAGCTTTGGCGGACAGGGGCTGTACGAGCAGTACTTC	CASSFGGQGLYEQYF
NA	13	TRBV4-1	TRBJ2-7	NA	TGCGCCAGCAGCCAAGTAACACATTCGGAGCAGTACTTC	CASSQVTHSEQYF
TRBD2	18	TRBV27	TRBJ2-2	few	TGTGCCAGCAGTTTACCTCCGGGACTAGCGGGAGAGGTCGGGGAGCTGTTTTTT	CASSLPPGLAGEVGELFF